One TCR beta chain is described in this entry. The antigen is unknown. PCR was performed using 60 Vbeta and 13 Jbeta primers. Per the original methods: A follow-up analysis tallied 70 million to 80 million unique TCR beta chains, roughly 10 million shared. Data came from immunoSEQ multiplex PCR; TCRdb stores just in-frame clones and leaves some out. Clone size and the V and J calls come from that table; the DNA yielded D and trimming. The sample yields about 84,000 clones, about 60% seen once. These data belong to a study of cytomegalovirus exposure and HLA in healthy donors. Study at large: Early released data comprised around 80 million unique TCRs from HLA-typed donors.

Whole-study findings and limits: Some highly shared sequence variants likely arose as a pipeline artifact. In an earlier analysis, productive rearrangement rates for most beta V segments clustered near 87% or 30%.

This sequence originates from a woman aged 40 to 55 in good health and CMV-seropositive. Material for sequencing was PBMCs.

The CDR3 nucleotides read TGTGCCGTGGAGGGACCCTCCTCCTATAATTCACCCCTCCACTTT. This translates into CAVEGPSSYNSPLHF. This sequence joins TRBV28 and TRBJ1-6, with a weak D call TRBD1 (5 bases). CDR1 is MDHEN and CDR2 is SYDVKM in the germline V gene. The V gene lost 11 bases and the J gene lost 0 bases, with 14 bases spanning the gap. This CDR3 comprises 15 residues.